The 18 T cell receptor beta chains listed next were all sequenced from one sample in a study of T cells after yellow fever vaccination. TCRdb fed the 5' RACE reads into MiXCR, producing one record per CDR3 protein. This table holds 620,000 or so distinct CDR3 sequences, 9% to 15% found once. The sequenced sample was PBMCs, obtained on the day of the yellow fever booster vaccination. These receptors were collected from a man aged 25-45 years who received the YFV17D yellow fever vaccine.

This clonotype has at least ten counts. The chain combines TRBV27 with TRBJ2-7; D might be TRBD1 (5 bases). Germline CDR1 reads MNHEY; CDR2 reads SMNVEV (reference sequence). The V end lost 3 bases, the J end lost 0 bases, and 9 bases lay between the germline ends. The CDR3 is 14 residues long. The chain's CDR3 is CASSFRDNSYEQYF. The CDR3 DNA reads TGTGCCAGCAGTTTCAGGGATAACTCCTACGAGCAGTACTTC.

V is TRBV4-3 and J is TRBJ2-5; D remains unclear. Germline CDR1 reads LGHNA; CDR2 reads YSLEER. Deletions cut 0 bases from V and 2 bases from J, with 10 bases between. The CDR3 is made up of 15 amino acids. This chain's CDR3 is CASSQESQFQETQYF. The CDR3 DNA sequence: TGCGCCAGCAGCCAAGAGAGTCAATTTCAAGAGACCCAGTACTTC.

The chain uses TRBV15 and TRBJ1-3, with no clear D. Trimming removed 9 bases at V and 0 bases at J, with 9 bases between. The CDR3 has 13 amino acids. Germline V lookup: CDR1 LNHNV, CDR2 YYDKDF (reference sequence). The CDR3 here is CATLDISGNTIYF. The CDR3 DNA is TGTGCCACTCTTGACATCTCTGGAAACACCATATATTTT.

This clonotype turned up a few times. The chain combines TRBV20-1 with TRBJ2-1; 8 nucleotides line up with TRBD2. The V and J ends lost 0 bases and 9 bases, in that order; junction bases with no gene match: 16. There are 17 residues in the CDR3. The V gene's germline CDR1 is DFQATT and CDR2 SNEGSKA (reference sequence). In DNA, the CDR3 is TGCAGTGCTAGAGATGCGGCCAGCGGGAGAGTTTTTGGTGAGCAGTTCTTC. As protein: CSARDAASGRVFGEQFF.

Note on this clonotype: A much larger clone differs by one base, so this may be a read error. The chain joins TRBV10-3 to TRBJ1-1, with D unclear. V gave up 10 bases and J gave up 4 bases, with 4 bases separating them. Germline CDR1 reads ENHRY; CDR2 reads SYGVKD. This CDR3 has 9 amino acids. CDR3 DNA sequence: TGTGCCACCAGCACTGAAGCTTTCTTT. This translates into CATSTEAFF.

This clonotype was counted only a few times. The genes are TRBV6-1 and TRBJ2-7; TRBD2 aligns across 15 bases. Looked up from germline, CDR1 is MNHNS and CDR2 is SASEGT. This CDR3 comprises 16 residues. The trim removed 5 bases at V and 7 bases at J, leaving 9 bases unmatched. Written as DNA, the CDR3 is TGTGCCAGCAGTACACCCGGGACTAGCGGGAGGTATGAGCAGTACTTC. This gives the protein CASSTPGTSGRYEQYF.

This clonotype has a handful of counts. The V call is TRBV18, the J call TRBJ2-7; 7 positions agree with TRBD1. The length of the CDR3 is 16 residues. The germline CDR1 and CDR2 sequences are KGHSH and LQKENI. The junction had 5 bases not matched to a gene; V was cut back by 0 bases and J by 0 bases. The CDR3 DNA reads as TGTGCCAGCTCACCACCGGACAGGAGGAGCTCCTACGAGCAGTACTTC. As protein: CASSPPDRRSSYEQYF.

This clonotype was counted only a few times. The chain links TRBV7-8 to TRBJ2-7, with D perhaps matching TRBD2 (6 bases). This CDR3 region has 18 residues. Germline lookup yields CDR1 SGHVS and CDR2 FQNEAQ. The V end lost 0 bases, the J end lost 0 bases, and 18 bases lay between the germline ends. DNA of the CDR3: TGTGCCAGCAGCTTAGCAAATCGGGGGTCGGGGACCTCCTACGAGCAGTACTTC. The encoded protein is CASSLANRGSGTSYEQYF.

This sequence joins TRBV7-2 and TRBJ2-2; the D gene is possibly TRBD2 (5 bases). Deletions cut 5 bases from V and 5 bases from J, with 15 bases between. The CDR3 has 15 residues. Germline V gives CDR1 SGHTA, CDR2 FQGNSA. CDR3 region: CASSPSRDATGELFF. The CDR3 nucleotides read TGTGCCAGCAGCCCCAGTCGGGATGCTACCGGGGAGCTGTTTTTT.

The rearrangement uses TRBV6-1 and TRBJ2-3, with D perhaps matching TRBD2 (6 bases). CDR3 size: 13 residues. CDR1 is MNHNS, CDR2 SASEGT, per germline. Trimming took off 10 bases at V and 0 bases at J, with 11 bases between the two ends. CDR3 region: CATGGTSTDTQYF. The CDR3 nucleotides are TGTGCCACCGGCGGGACTAGCACAGATACGCAGTATTTT.

The chain couples TRBV11-1 to TRBJ2-3; 9 bases line up with TRBD2. Per germline, CDR1 SGHAT and CDR2 FQDESV (reference sequence). CDR3 length: 18 residues. Germline trimming cut 5 bases from V and 2 bases from J; bases unmatched to any gene: 14. This CDR3 is CASSPTGILAGNTDTQYF. The CDR3 nucleotides are TGTGCCAGCAGCCCCACAGGGATCCTAGCGGGGAACACAGATACGCAGTATTTT.

In this sample, this clonotype turned up a few times. The chain is built from TRBV27 and TRBJ2-5, with 10 bases matching TRBD2. The CDR3 sequence is 16 residues long. V was clipped by 5 bases and J by 4 bases; unmatched bases: 10. The germline V gene has CDR1 MNHEY and CDR2 SMNVEV (reference sequence). This chain's CDR3 is CASSPNRLAGGETQYF. The CDR3 bases are TGTGCCAGCAGTCCCAACAGACTAGCGGGTGGAGAGACCCAGTACTTC.

This clonotype was detected a few times. The rearrangement links TRBV30 to TRBJ2-2, with 12 bases identical to TRBD2. Germline assignment: CDR1 GTSNPN and CDR2 SVGIG (reference sequence). J was trimmed by 6 bases and V by 3 bases; bases with no gene match: 8. This CDR3 is built from 16 residues. The CDR3, as DNA: TGTGCCTGGAGCTCTTCAGGGACTAGCGGGCCCGGGGAGCTGTTTTTT. It translates to CAWSSSGTSGPGELFF.

The gene calls are TRBV6-2 or TRBV6-3 and TRBJ1-1; D is ambiguous. The V end was cut by 6 bases, the J end by 4 bases, with 24 bases between. This CDR3 spans 17 amino acids. Germline V gives CDR1 MNHEY, CDR2 SVGEGT. The DNA of the CDR3 is TGTGCCAGCAGCAGGCCACCCGTCGGACGGCTGGGCACTGAAGCTTTCTTT. This translates into CASSRPPVGRLGTEAFF.

This clonotype was picked up a small number of times. The V and J genes are TRBV9 and TRBJ1-4; no definite D call. Germline V gene data show CDR1 as SGDLS and CDR2 as YYNGEE. The CDR3 consists of 13 residues. V dropped 3 bases and J dropped 4 bases, with 7 bases sitting between them. The CDR3 spells CASSAGVNEKLFF. CDR3 nucleotide sequence: TGTGCCAGCAGCGCGGGTGTTAATGAAAAACTGTTTTTT.

The chain uses TRBV29-1 and TRBJ1-4; D unclear. CDR1 is SQVTM, CDR2 ANQGSEA, per germline. Trimming stripped 4 bases from V and 16 bases from J, with 10 bases between. This CDR3 has 9 residues. In DNA, the CDR3 is TGCAGCGTTGCGGCAGTTTGGTTTTTT. It codes for CSVAAVWFF.

This chain links TRBV30 with TRBJ2-7; maybe TRBD1 (6 bases). The germline V gene encodes CDR1 GTSNPN and CDR2 SVGIG (reference sequence). The V end was cut by 5 bases, the J end by 1 base, with 9 bases between. The CDR3 length is 12 residues. The CDR3 DNA reads as TGTGCCTGGGGGCAGGGGTCCTACGAGCAGTACTTC. Its protein product is CAWGQGSYEQYF.

This clonotype was found many times. The chain links TRBV19 to TRBJ2-1; 8 nucleotides agree with TRBD2. The germline V gene has CDR1 LNHDA and CDR2 SQIVND (reference sequence). The CDR3 contains 12 residues. Trimming cost V 0 bases and J 15 bases; bases outside gene matches: 4. As DNA, the CDR3 is TGTGCCAGTAGTATAGACCCGGGAGGGTTGTTCTTC. It yields the protein CASSIDPGGLFF. Together with reference TRBV19 and TRBJ2-1, the CDR3 gives the full variable domain: DGGITQSPKYLFRKEGQNVTLSCEQNLNHDAMYWYRQDPGQGLRLIYYSQIVNDFQKGDIAEGYSVSREKKESFPLTVTSAQKNPTAFYLCASSIDPGGLFFGPGTRLTVL.